What follows describes a single T cell receptor (beta chain). Its specificity is not known. This PCR relied on a set of 60 Vbeta primers and 13 Jbeta primers. Profiling relied on immunoSEQ multiplex PCR, and the TCRdb table lists in-frame clones only, not all of them. The sample consists of fewer than 250,000 clones, 85% to 90% of them appearing once. The sample is drawn from a study of cytomegalovirus exposure and HLA in healthy donors. Study-level points and caveats: A later analysis linked a missense DCLRE1C variant to TCR beta V- and J-gene trimming. Specificity of a few CMV-associated chains for CMV antigens was verified in vitro. CMV serostatus was the only immune exposure information that was available.

Between the trimmed V and J ends, which lost 3 bases and 3 bases, there was a span of 11 bases. Germline V gene data show CDR1 as MGHRA and CDR2 as YSYEKL. The CDR3 has 14 residues. This TCR was sampled from a man younger than 45 in good health and CMV-seronegative. The chain links TRBV4-1 to TRBJ2-5, with TRBD2 as a possible D gene (6 bases). The material sequenced was PBMCs. CDR3 amino acids: CASSHPRREETQYF. CDR3 DNA sequence: TGCGCCAGCAGCCATCCCAGGAGGGAAGAGACCCAGTACTTC.